The T cell receptor beta chain under discussion was sequenced for a study of radiotherapy plus CTLA-4 blockade in lung cancer. Overall study results and limits: Following radiotherapy plus ipilimumab, tumor-derived TCR clones expanded in the blood.

Of note for this clone: Antigen specificity is unknown.

J gave up 4 bases and V 5 bases, and 8 bases lay outside the gene matches. Germline CDR1 WSHSY, CDR2 SAAADI. The CDR3 loop spans 15 amino acids. Assay used: immunoSEQ multiplex PCR; TCRdb lists only in-frame clones, some missing. The sample holds about 15,000 clones, approximately 76% seen once. The J gene is TRBJ1-2, the V gene TRBV10-2; 9 bases map to TRBD1. The clonotype originates from a human donor with non-small cell lung cancer whose response to radiotherapy plus ipilimumab could not be evaluated. This material consisted of peripheral blood, taken from a patient treated with radiotherapy plus ipilimumab. The CDR3 protein is CASSSIGTGIYGYTF. The CDR3, as DNA: TGCGCCAGCAGTAGTATCGGGACAGGGATCTATGGCTACACCTTC.